The rows below give T cell receptor beta chains drawn from one sample of a study of T cell responses to AZD1222 COVID-19 vaccine. Assay: immunoSEQ multiplex PCR; the TCRdb copy retains only in-frame clones and omits some. The table has about 140,000 clones, about 90% seen once. The source material was peripheral blood, sampled on day 0 of AZD1222 vaccination. These receptors were collected from an adult in good health. Each CDR3 is given with its conserved first and last residue. A D gene is named only where the DNA matches it firmly. Expanded clones get a size class; other rows say once, few or many, or leave the size out.

v_call,j_call,d_call,clone_size,cdr3_aa,cdr3_nt
TRBV27,TRBJ1-2,.,.,CASSLGAVSGYTF,TGTGCCAGCAGTTTAGGGGCGGTAAGCGGCTACACCTTC
TRBV7-2,TRBJ2-1,TRBD2,.,CASSLGGLAGPLKNEQFF,TGTGCCAGCAGCTTAGGTGGACTAGCGGGGCCTTTGAAGAATGAGCAGTTCTTC
TRBV28,TRBJ1-3,TRBD1,.,CASSLDRVKGNTIYF,TGTGCCAGCAGTTTAGACAGGGTAAAGGGAAACACCATATATTTT
TRBV6-5,TRBJ2-2,.,once,CASSYGDPGELFF,TGTGCCAGCAGTTACGGCGACCCCGGGGAGCTGTTTTTT
TRBV6-2/TRBV6-3,TRBJ1-2,TRBD1,.,CASSRRTGTYGYTF,TGTGCCAGCAGCCGTCGGACAGGGACCTATGGCTACACCTTC
TRBV6-5,TRBJ2-3,TRBD1,.,CASSRGQDFTDTQYF,TGTGCCAGCAGCCGAGGACAGGATTTTACAGATACGCAGTATTTT
TRBV11-2,TRBJ1-2,.,.,CASSPDGPQRGYTF,TGTGCCAGCAGCCCAGATGGGCCTCAGAGGGGCTACACCTTC
TRBV4-3,TRBJ1-2,TRBD1,.,CASSQQFGTGAYGYTF,TGCGCCAGCAGCCAGCAATTTGGGACAGGAGCCTATGGCTACACCTTC
TRBV11-2,TRBJ2-2,.,.,CASSLNRDIGELFF,TGTGCCAGCAGCTTAAACAGGGACATCGGGGAGCTGTTTTTT
TRBV5-6,TRBJ2-7,TRBD2,.,CASSFGLAGLNGF,TGTGCCAGCAGCTTTGGACTAGCGGGGCTGAACGGGTTC
TRBV7-9,TRBJ1-1,.,.,CASSALGGLGEAFF,TGTGCCAGCAGCGCTCTTGGGGGGCTGGGTGAAGCTTTCTTT
TRBV18,TRBJ1-2,.,.,CASSPPARAGGYTF,TGTGCCAGCTCTCCTCCTGCCAGGGCTGGCGGCTACACCTTC
TRBV2,TRBJ2-5,TRBD2,few,CASGAGVQETQYF,TGTGCCAGCGGAGCGGGGGTCCAAGAGACCCAGTACTTC